This TCR beta chain was recovered during a study of T cell responses to AZD1222 COVID-19 vaccine. This clone appeared a single time. Its specificity is not known. Study results and limitations: Donors, mostly white British, included more females; clonal diversity was possibly underestimated.

This CDR3 is built from 12 residues. Germline-derived CDR1 and CDR2 are MNHEY and SMNVEV (reference sequence). V was pared by 3 bases and J by 10 bases, with 10 bases between. Clones were read by immunoSEQ multiplex PCR, and TCRdb kept only the in-frame ones, dropping some. The top ten clones hold roughly 25% of a sample with about 96,000 clones, almost 90% of them seen once. The chain has TRBV27 and TRBJ2-1; D remains unclear. The sequence was obtained from an adult in good health. The sequences come from peripheral blood, collected on day 0 of AZD1222 vaccination. CDR3 in DNA: TGTGCCAGCAGTTTGAACCCCCGGGAGCAGTTCTTC. Protein sequence: CASSLNPREQFF.